The 25 T cell receptor beta chains given below trace back to one sample, sequenced in a study of blood T cell repertoires in COVID-19. Profiled with immunoSEQ multiplex PCR; TCRdb holds only in-frame clones, not every one. This sample has about 130,000 clones, with under 85% found just once. The sequencing sample was made of peripheral blood. The receptors stem from a woman in her sixties with acute or convalescent COVID-19.

The chain couples TRBV30 to TRBJ1-5, with D perhaps TRBD1 (6 bases). The ends were cut back, 5 bases at V and 6 bases at J, with 11 bases in the middle. The CDR3 runs 12 residues. Germline lookup yields CDR1 GTSNPN and CDR2 SVGIG (reference sequence). The CDR3 here is CAWAQGPQPQHF. CDR3 nucleotide sequence: TGTGCCTGGGCACAGGGTCCTCAGCCCCAGCATTTT.

The chain couples TRBV18 to TRBJ2-1; the match to TRBD2 covers 14 bases. The CDR3 consists of 16 residues. V dropped 0 bases and J dropped 7; count of bases not matched to a gene: 2. Looked up from germline, CDR1 is KGHSH and CDR2 is LQKENI. The CDR3 DNA is TGTGCCAGCTCACCACCGACTAGCGGGGGGGCAAATGAGCAGTTCTTC. Translating it yields CASSPPTSGGANEQFF.

This clone was recorded once. The J gene is TRBJ1-4, the V gene TRBV28, with D tentatively TRBD1 (5 bases). Looked up from germline, CDR1 is MDHEN and CDR2 is SYDVKM. V lost 5 bases and J 3 bases, leaving 10 bases between the germline ends. This CDR3 is built from 14 residues. The CDR3, as DNA: TGTGCCAGCAGTCAACAGGATCCTAATGAAAAACTGTTTTTT. Residues: CASSQQDPNEKLFF.

J is TRBJ2-1 and V is TRBV5-1, with D unresolved. V lost 1 base to trimming and J lost 6 bases, with 14 bases between them. This CDR3 comprises 15 residues. CDR1 SGHRS and CDR2 YFSETQ come from the germline V gene. CDR3 region: CASSLSRLHLNEQFF. CDR3 coding DNA: TGCGCCAGCAGCTTGTCGAGACTTCACCTCAATGAGCAGTTCTTC.

This clone was observed a handful of times. The chain couples TRBV24-1 to TRBJ1-2; 8 bases map to TRBD1. Looked up from germline, CDR1 is KGHDR and CDR2 is SFDVKD. Trimming at V came to 4 bases and at J to 1 base, leaving 7 bases not matched to a gene. The CDR3 contains 16 residues. CDR3 in amino acids: CATSDTTGEGNYGYTF. DNA of the CDR3: TGTGCCACCAGTGACACGACAGGGGAGGGTAACTATGGCTACACCTTC.

The genes are TRBV12-5 and TRBJ1-2; TRBD1 agrees at 10 bases. With V trimmed by 5 bases and J by 2 bases, 5 bases remained unmatched. This CDR3 spans 15 amino acids. Germline assignment: CDR1 LGHNT and CDR2 FRNRAP. As DNA, the CDR3 is TGTGCTAGTGGTGGACGGGACAGGGGCAACTATGGCTACACCTTC. It yields the protein CASGGRDRGNYGYTF.

The chain carries TRBV27 and TRBJ2-3; D call uncertain. The CDR3 is 12 amino acids. The germline gives CDR1 MNHEY, CDR2 SMNVEV (reference sequence). V dropped 3 bases and J dropped 3 bases, with 4 bases sitting between them. This chain's CDR3 is CASSFLTDTQYF. CDR3 sequence (DNA): TGTGCCAGCAGTTTCTTGACAGATACGCAGTATTTT.

The rearrangement uses TRBV6-5 and TRBJ2-7; 10 nucleotides agree with TRBD2. The V and J ends lost 6 bases and 7 bases, in that order; junction bases with no gene match: 12. This CDR3 is built from 15 residues. Germline V CDR1 and CDR2: MNHEY, SVGAGI. The DNA for the CDR3 is TGTGCCAGCAGCCTCGCGAGCGGGGGGGCACGGGAGCAGTACTTC. Encoded protein: CASSLASGGAREQYF.

The sample holds one count of this clone. The rearrangement links TRBV3-1 (or the pseudogene TRBV3-2) to TRBJ2-2; 7 nucleotides line up with TRBD1. Germline loops: CDR1 LGHDT, CDR2 YNNKEL (reference sequence). The CDR3 has 15 amino acids. J lost 3 bases, V lost 4 bases, and 5 bases had no gene match. CDR3 nucleotides: TGTGCCAGCAGCCGACAGGGAATTGACACCGGGGAGCTGTTTTTT. As protein: CASSRQGIDTGELFF.

This sequence joins TRBV4-1 and TRBJ1-1; D might be TRBD1 (6 bases). V lost 10 bases and J 1 base, leaving 25 bases between the germline ends. Germline V gives CDR1 MGHRA, CDR2 YSYEKL. This CDR3 has 17 amino acids. The CDR3 loop is CATDPGVRTDGNTEAFF. DNA for the CDR3: TGCGCCACAGACCCAGGGGTAAGGACGGATGGGAACACTGAAGCTTTCTTT.

This clone has only one observation. The chain uses TRBV28 and TRBJ2-1; D call uncertain. Looked up from germline, CDR1 is MDHEN and CDR2 is SYDVKM. The germline V and J ends were trimmed by 3 bases and 6 bases, with 15 bases remaining between them. This CDR3 spans 15 amino acids. This chain's CDR3 is CASSFTAVSGNEQFF. The CDR3 DNA reads TGTGCCAGCAGTTTTACTGCCGTCTCGGGCAATGAGCAGTTCTTC.

The chain's CDR3 is CASSGRTGGYTF. The CDR3, as DNA: TGTGCCAGCAGCGGACGGACAGGCGGCTACACCTTC. The J gene is TRBJ1-2, the V gene TRBV5-6; the match to TRBD1 covers 7 bases. The V and J ends lost 4 bases and 8 bases, in that order; junction bases with no gene match: 5. The CDR3 extends over 12 amino acids. Germline V gene lookup returns CDR1 SGHDT and CDR2 YYEEEE.

The chain combines TRBV10-3 with TRBJ1-3; no reliable D call. The CDR3 runs 14 residues. CDR1 and CDR2 from the germline V gene are ENHRY and SYGVKD. V dropped 11 bases and J dropped 4 bases, with 18 bases sitting between them. Here the CDR3 reads CAAQRDFTGNTIYF. The CDR3 DNA sequence: TGTGCCGCCCAGAGGGATTTTACCGGAAACACCATATATTTT.

This chain joins TRBV4-1 and TRBJ1-1; the D gene is possibly TRBD1 (5 bases). The germline CDR1 and CDR2 sequences are MGHRA and YSYEKL. V lost 0 bases and J lost 7, with 12 bases in between. This CDR3 is built from 14 residues. The CDR3 region has the DNA TGCGCCAGCAGCCAAGAATTCGGGGGAGGTGAAGCTTTCTTT. Encoded protein: CASSQEFGGGEAFF.

The chain carries TRBV27 and TRBJ2-6, with D unresolved. The germline gives CDR1 MNHEY, CDR2 SMNVEV (reference sequence). Between the trimmed V and J ends, which lost 2 bases and 3 bases, there was a span of 8 bases. The CDR3 is 15 amino acids. CDR3 DNA sequence: TGTGCCAGCAGTTTAGGGCTTTATGGGGCCAACGTCCTGACTTTC. Protein product: CASSLGLYGANVLTF.

This clone appeared a few times. The chain links TRBV19 to TRBJ1-2; tentatively, D is TRBD1 (6 bases). The germline V gene has CDR1 LNHDA and CDR2 SQIVND (reference sequence). This CDR3 has 16 amino acids. The germline V and J ends were trimmed by 4 bases and 5 bases, with 20 bases remaining between them. The CDR3: CASSTTGTGVGYGYTF. CDR3 coding DNA: TGTGCCAGTAGTACGACAGGTACCGGCGTAGGGTATGGCTACACCTTC.

The chain employs TRBV6-5 and TRBJ2-7, with TRBD1 as a possible D gene (6 bases). CDR1 and CDR2 from the germline V gene are MNHEY and SVGAGI. V lost 5 bases to trimming and J lost 2 bases, with 16 bases between them. The CDR3 consists of 15 residues. The CDR3 here is CASSPGHRAAYEQYV. In DNA form, the CDR3 reads TGTGCCAGCAGTCCCGGTCACAGGGCAGCCTACGAGCAGTACGTC.

This clone has just one count. V gene TRBV30 combines with J gene TRBJ2-1, with 8 bases matching TRBD1. There are 13 residues in the CDR3. Per germline, CDR1 GTSNPN and CDR2 SVGIG (reference sequence). Trimming took 1 base from V and 4 from J; bases not matched to a gene: 0. As DNA, the CDR3 is TGTGCCTGGAGTGGGACAGGGTACAATGAGCAGTTCTTC. It specifies CAWSGTGYNEQFF.

The chain links TRBV10-1 to TRBJ1-1; 8 bases align to TRBD1. In germline, CDR1 is WNHNN, CDR2 SYGVQD (reference sequence). J gave up 3 bases and V 6 bases, and 3 bases lay outside the gene matches. The CDR3 extends over 13 amino acids. In DNA form, the CDR3 reads TGCGCCAGCAGCAAACAGGGGGACACTGAAGCTTTCTTT. Translated, it gives CASSKQGDTEAFF.

The chain uses TRBV6-6 and TRBJ1-2; weak D call: TRBD1 (6 bases). V shed 7 bases and J shed 4 bases, with 10 bases lying between them. The CDR3 totals 12 residues. Germline V gives CDR1 MNHNY, CDR2 SVGAGI (reference sequence). The CDR3 nucleotides are TGTGCCAGCACCGGACAGAGCTATGGCTACACCTTC. Amino acids: CASTGQSYGYTF.

The V and J genes are TRBV29-1 and TRBJ2-5; a possible D gene is TRBD1 (6 bases). V lost 5 bases to trimming and J lost 10 bases, with 14 bases between them. Germline lookup yields CDR1 SQVTM and CDR2 ANQGSEA. The CDR3 sequence is 11 residues long. The CDR3 loop is CSVPGDAGQYF. CDR3 DNA sequence: TGCAGCGTTCCAGGGGATGCGGGCCAGTACTTC.

This clone showed up just once. V is TRBV2 and J is TRBJ1-1; D is unresolved. Deletions cut 3 bases from V and 11 bases from J, with 13 bases between. Germline V CDR1 and CDR2: SNHLY, FYNNEI. The CDR3 runs 12 residues. CDR3 DNA: TGTGCCAGCAGTGAGTTAGTCGGGGAGGCTTTCTTT. The encoded protein is CASSELVGEAFF.

The chain carries TRBV6-5 and TRBJ1-3; 8 nucleotides line up with TRBD1. This CDR3 is built from 14 residues. From germline, CDR1 is MNHEY and CDR2 SVGAGI. The ends lost 5 bases at V and 3 bases at J; junction bases unmatched: 3. Here the CDR3 reads CASSLGQGGNTIYF. CDR3 bases: TGTGCCAGCAGTCTCGGACAGGGTGGAAACACCATATATTTT.

The chain combines TRBV2 with TRBJ1-5, with TRBD1 matching 9 bases. Trimming cost V 6 bases and J 0 bases; bases outside gene matches: 3. Germline V gives CDR1 SNHLY, CDR2 FYNNEI. The CDR3 covers 15 residues. The CDR3 region has the DNA TGTGCCAGCAGCTTGGACAGGGGTAGCAATCAGCCCCAGCATTTT. Protein: CASSLDRGSNQPQHF. Filled out from reference TRBV2 and TRBJ1-5, the complete variable domain reads EPEVTQTPSHQVTQMGQEVILRCVPISNHLYFYWYRQILGQKVEFLVSFYNNEISEKSEIFDDQFSVERPDGSNFTLKIRSTKLEDSAMYFCASSLDRGSNQPQHFGDGTRLSIL.

This clone was detected only once. J is TRBJ1-4 and V is TRBV27; 8 nucleotides line up with TRBD1. V lost 5 bases and J lost 4; bases outside the gene matches: 6. Per the germline V gene, CDR1 is MNHEY and CDR2 is SMNVEV (reference sequence). There are 15 residues in the CDR3. The CDR3 nucleotides are TGTGCCAGCAGTAGCTTGGGACAGGTTAATGAAAAACTGTTTTTT. Protein: CASSSLGQVNEKLFF.